These 28 T cell receptor beta chains share one sample of origin, sequenced in a study of cytomegalovirus exposure and HLA in healthy donors (dated by TCRdb to about 2017). The library relied on the immunoSEQ multiplex PCR assay. For the multiplex PCR, a mixture combining 60 forward primers for TCR Vbeta segments and 13 reverse primers for TCR Jbeta segments was used. The table was pulled from immuneACCESS by TCRdb, which kept in-frame rearrangements only. Such tables lose some clones; where checked, under half of the loss comes from unresolved V genes, and the rest has no known cause. The sample table records under 200,000 clones; around 79% of these occur just once. The ten most abundant clones make up more than 2.5% of the sample. Sequenced sample: PBMCs. Receptors were obtained from a female donor in good health and CMV-seronegative.

The CDR3 protein is CASRETGNQPQHF. The CDR3 DNA reads TGTGCCAGCAGAGAGACAGGGAATCAGCCCCAGCATTTT. The gene calls are TRBV6-1 and TRBJ1-5; the match to TRBD1 covers 7 bases. Losses at the gene ends were 6 bases for V and 4 bases for J; bases not matched to a gene: 3. The CDR3 contains 13 residues. Per the germline V gene, CDR1 is MNHNS and CDR2 is SASEGT.

V gene TRBV18 combines with J gene TRBJ2-5, with TRBD2 as a possible D gene (6 bases). Between the trimmed V and J ends, which lost 2 bases and 2 bases, there was a span of 12 bases. Germline assignment: CDR1 KGHSH and CDR2 LQKENI. This CDR3 has 15 residues. This CDR3 is CASSPFGGSQETQYF. The DNA of the CDR3 is TGTGCCAGCTCACCATTCGGAGGGTCGCAAGAGACCCAGTACTTC.

The chain combines TRBV6-6 with TRBJ2-3; 7 bases map to TRBD2. V was clipped by 0 bases and J by 10 bases; unmatched bases: 13. Per the germline V gene, CDR1 is MNHNY and CDR2 is SVGAGI (reference sequence). This CDR3 has 16 amino acids. Here the CDR3 reads CASSYSSGEGGKPQYF. The CDR3 nucleotides read TGTGCCAGCAGTTACTCGAGCGGGGAGGGCGGGAAGCCGCAGTATTTT.

The chain has TRBV28 and TRBJ1-2, with TRBD1 matching 8 bases. Looked up from germline, CDR1 is MDHEN and CDR2 is SYDVKM. The V segment lost 1 base and the J segment 8 bases; nucleotides outside the gene matches: 9. The CDR3 has 15 amino acids. The CDR3 DNA is TGTGCCAGCAGTTTATTGGCAGGGGGCGCGGGAGGCTACACCTTC. Amino acid sequence: CASSLLAGGAGGYTF.

The V call is TRBV6-6, the J call TRBJ1-2; no clear D gene. Trimming removed 0 bases from V and 2 bases from J, with 10 bases in between. Germline values: CDR1 MNHNY, CDR2 SVGAGI (reference sequence). The CDR3 runs to 15 residues. The CDR3 sequence: CASSYSEGSNYGYTF. The CDR3 nucleotides read TGTGCCAGCAGTTACTCTGAAGGGAGCAACTATGGCTACACCTTC.

The V call is TRBV27, the J call TRBJ2-5; TRBD2 matches 10 bases. The CDR3 has 15 amino acids. Losses at the gene ends were 3 bases for V and 4 bases for J; bases not matched to a gene: 5. Germline values: CDR1 MNHEY, CDR2 SMNVEV (reference sequence). The CDR3 loop is CASSLGSGRSETQYF. The CDR3 DNA reads TGTGCCAGCAGTTTGGGTAGCGGGAGGTCAGAGACCCAGTACTTC.

The V call is TRBV10-3, the J call TRBJ2-1, with TRBD2 identical over 8 bases. Trimming at V came to 0 bases and at J to 5 bases, leaving 6 bases not matched to a gene. This CDR3 spans 16 amino acids. CDR1 and CDR2 (germline): ENHRY, SYGVKD. In DNA, the CDR3 is TGTGCCATCAGTGAGTCGAGTAGCGGGGCGAACAATGAGCAGTTCTTC. Its translation: CAISESSSGANNEQFF.

The chain has TRBV7-8 and TRBJ2-7; TRBD2 matches at 7 bases. V lost 11 bases, J lost 4 bases, and 17 bases stayed unmatched. The germline CDR1 and CDR2 sequences are SGHVS and FQNEAQ. The CDR3 covers 15 residues. The CDR3 DNA is TGTGCCGACCCGACCGCCAGGCGGGAGTTTTACGAGCAGTACTTC. This codes for CADPTARREFYEQYF.

The rearrangement uses TRBV30 and TRBJ1-2; 11 nucleotides agree with TRBD1. The germline V gene has CDR1 GTSNPN and CDR2 SVGIG (reference sequence). V trimming: 2 bases; J trimming: 4 bases; junction bases outside the gene matches: 9. This CDR3 is 16 amino acids long. In DNA form, the CDR3 reads TGTGCCTGGAGTCCCGGGCCCGGGACAGGGGGCTATGGCTACACCTTC. Its translation: CAWSPGPGTGGYGYTF. Full variable domain (outside the CDR3, taken from reference TRBV30 and TRBJ1-2): SQTIHQWPATLVQPVGSPLSLECTVEGTSNPNLYWYRQAAGRGLQLLFYSVGIGQISSEVPQNLSASRPQDRQFILSSKKLLLSDSGFYLCAWSPGPGTGGYGYTFGSGTRLTVV.

The DNA of the CDR3 is TGTGCCAGCAGCCCTCACCCGGGGGTAAGCGGGAGGGCAACCGGGGAGCTGTTTTTT. It is translated as CASSPHPGVSGRATGELFF. The chain recombines TRBV9 with TRBJ2-2; 10 nucleotides match TRBD2. J gave up 5 bases and V 4 bases, and 17 bases lay outside the gene matches. Germline loops: CDR1 SGDLS, CDR2 YYNGEE. The CDR3 contains 19 residues.

The chain employs TRBV6-1 and TRBJ2-7; 9 bases agree with TRBD1. The V segment lost 8 bases and the J segment 2 bases; nucleotides outside the gene matches: 10. The CDR3 is 15 amino acids. Germline CDR1 MNHNS, CDR2 SASEGT. CDR3 DNA sequence: TGTGCCAGCGGTTTGTATGGGGACAGGGCCTACGAGCAGTACTTC. It codes for CASGLYGDRAYEQYF.

This chain joins TRBV6-5 and TRBJ1-1, with a weak D call TRBD1 (6 bases). CDR1 and CDR2 (germline): MNHEY, SVGAGI. The ends were cut back, 5 bases at V and 7 bases at J, with 14 bases in the middle. This CDR3 has 13 amino acids. The CDR3, as DNA: TGTGCCAGCAGTGAAGGGGACACCCGTGAAGCTTTCTTT. It yields the protein CASSEGDTREAFF.

This clone was seen a single time. V and J are TRBV6-5 and TRBJ1-1; 10 bases are shared with TRBD1. The CDR3 has 14 residues. The V segment lost 7 bases and the J segment 5 bases; nucleotides outside the gene matches: 7. CDR1 is MNHEY, CDR2 SVGAGI, per germline. CDR3 in amino acids: CASTSDRGGTEAFF. The CDR3 DNA reads as TGTGCCAGCACCTCGGACAGGGGGGGGACTGAAGCTTTCTTT.

This clone has a handful of counts. The J gene is TRBJ1-1, the V gene TRBV11-2, with no clear D. CDR3 length: 15 amino acids. Looked up from germline, CDR1 is SGHAT and CDR2 is FQNNGV. V was pared by 5 bases and J by 0 bases, with 13 bases between. The CDR3 DNA reads TGTGCCAGCAGCCCAAACAGCCTCTTGAACACTGAAGCTTTCTTT. Translated, it gives CASSPNSLLNTEAFF.

The CDR3 loop is CASRQDRGQVEQFF. CDR3 DNA sequence: TGTGCCAGTAGACAGGACAGGGGACAGGTTGAGCAGTTCTTC. The V and J genes are TRBV19 and TRBJ2-1; 9 positions agree with TRBD1. The CDR3 has 14 amino acids. After removal of 6 bases from V and 9 bases from J, the junction contained 9 bases not matched to a gene. Per germline, CDR1 LNHDA and CDR2 SQIVND (reference sequence).

The rearrangement uses TRBV6-1 and TRBJ2-1, with 12 bases fitting TRBD2. Losses at the gene ends were 9 bases for V and 9 bases for J; bases not matched to a gene: 9. The CDR3 spans 14 residues. Looked up from germline, CDR1 is MNHNS and CDR2 is SASEGT. The CDR3 DNA sequence: TGTGCCAGAAAGACTAGCGGGAGAGGAGGTGAGCAGTTCTTC. Its protein is CARKTSGRGGEQFF.

This chain uses TRBV7-8 with TRBJ2-5; tentatively, D is TRBD2 (5 bases). The CDR3 runs to 18 residues. The V gene lost 3 bases and the J gene lost 5 bases, with 25 bases spanning the gap. Germline-derived CDR1 and CDR2 are SGHVS and FQNEAQ. The CDR3 reads CASSFVLLGLGVGETQYF. CDR3 DNA: TGTGCCAGCAGCTTCGTTCTACTAGGGTTGGGTGTTGGGGAGACCCAGTACTTC. The entire variable domain, with the rest obtained from reference TRBV7-8 and TRBJ2-5, is as follows: GAGVSQSPRYKVAKRGQDVALRCDPISGHVSLFWYQQALGQGPEFLTYFQNEAQLDKSGLPSDRFFAERPEGSVSTLKIQRTQQEDSAVYLCASSFVLLGLGVGETQYFGPGTRLLVL.

This clone has at least ten counts. The chain joins TRBV4-3 to TRBJ2-6; 9 bases fit TRBD2. The germline V gene encodes CDR1 LGHNA and CDR2 YSLEER. After removal of 4 bases from V and 0 bases from J, the junction contained 4 bases not matched to a gene. The CDR3 sequence is 17 residues long. The CDR3 reads CASSPSGGSSGANVLTF. The CDR3 DNA sequence: TGCGCCAGCAGCCCAAGCGGGGGGAGCTCTGGGGCCAACGTCCTGACTTTC.

The V call is TRBV27, the J call TRBJ2-7; TRBD1 is a possible D gene (5 bases). The CDR3 is 13 amino acids. Germline lookup yields CDR1 MNHEY and CDR2 SMNVEV (reference sequence). The germline V and J ends were trimmed by 3 bases and 7 bases, with 13 bases remaining between them. CDR3 region: CASSLGQLTEQYF. The CDR3 DNA is TGTGCCAGCAGTTTGGGGCAGCTGACGGAGCAGTACTTC.

DNA for the CDR3: TGTGCCAGCAGCTCTGGCGGGGCGGGCAGCTCCTACGAGCAGTACTTC. This encodes CASSSGGAGSSYEQYF. This chain joins TRBV7-9 and TRBJ2-7, with a possible D match to TRBD2 (6 bases). The V and J ends lost 4 bases and 0 bases respectively, with 16 bases between them. There are 16 residues in the CDR3. From germline, CDR1 is SEHNR and CDR2 FQNEAQ (reference sequence).

The V call is TRBV19, the J call TRBJ2-5; TRBD2 agrees at 8 bases. V was pared by 6 bases and J by 5 bases, with 5 bases of the junction left unmatched. Germline V gene data show CDR1 as LNHDA and CDR2 as SQIVND (reference sequence). This CDR3 is built from 13 residues. CDR3: CASSGLAGETQYF. CDR3 DNA: TGTGCCAGTAGCGGACTAGCTGGGGAGACCCAGTACTTC.

The chain is built from TRBV21-1 and TRBJ2-6; TRBD2 is the table's D call and was not checked against the DNA. TRBV21-1 is assigned pseudogene status. The length of the CDR3 is 17 residues. CDR3 amino acids: CASSKALGSSGANVLTF. The DNA for the CDR3 is TGTGCCAGCAGCAAAGCGCTCGGGAGCTCTGGGGCCAACGTCCTGACTTTC.

This clone was seen only a few times. The chain links TRBV29-1 to TRBJ2-1; maybe TRBD1 (5 bases). The CDR3 runs 15 residues. V lost 5 bases, J lost 6 bases, and 20 bases lay in between. Germline CDR1 and CDR2: SQVTM and ANQGSEA. This CDR3 is CSVQGATDTFNEQFF. CDR3 in DNA: TGCAGCGTTCAAGGGGCGACCGATACGTTCAATGAGCAGTTCTTC.

This chain joins TRBV11-2 and TRBJ1-4; perhaps TRBD1 as D (5 bases). Germline CDR1 and CDR2: SGHAT and FQNNGV. This CDR3 spans 17 amino acids. V dropped 2 bases and J dropped 2 bases, with 15 bases sitting between them. The CDR3 sequence: CASSLNRGLGTNEKLFF. As DNA, the CDR3 is TGTGCCAGCAGCTTAAATAGGGGACTTGGCACTAATGAAAAACTGTTTTTT.

The genes are TRBV7-8 and TRBJ2-7, with D possibly TRBD2 on 7 matching bases. Deletions cut 7 bases from V and 0 bases from J, with 19 bases between. Germline CDR1 and CDR2: SGHVS and FQNEAQ. The CDR3 runs 16 residues. CDR3 nucleotides: TGTGCCAGCACCATGATGTCGGGGGGCAGCTCCTACGAGCAGTACTTC. The encoded protein is CASTMMSGGSSYEQYF.

The V and J genes are TRBV2 and TRBJ2-3, with 10 bases fitting TRBD2. Losses at the gene ends were 11 bases for V and 1 base for J; bases not matched to a gene: 15. This CDR3 contains 17 residues. CDR1 is SNHLY and CDR2 is FYNNEI in the germline V gene. The CDR3 DNA follows: TGTGCCTGGACCGGGACTAGCGATATAGGGGGCACAGATACGCAGTATTTT. This codes for CAWTGTSDIGGTDTQYF.

The chain has TRBV15 and TRBJ1-5; 7 bases match TRBD1. The germline gives CDR1 LNHNV, CDR2 YYDKDF (reference sequence). The CDR3 extends over 15 amino acids. With V trimmed by 4 bases and J by 3 bases, 6 bases remained unmatched. The CDR3 loop reads CATSTRDSYNQPQHF. DNA for the CDR3: TGTGCCACCAGCACCAGGGACAGCTACAATCAGCCCCAGCATTTT. The variable domain in full, completed from reference TRBV15 and TRBJ1-5, reads DAMVIQNPRYQVTQFGKPVTLSCSQTLNHNVMYWYQQKSSQAPKLLFHYYDKDFNNEADTPDNFQSRRPNTSFCFLDIRSPGLGDTAMYLCATSTRDSYNQPQHFGDGTRLSIL.

V and J are TRBV5-1 and TRBJ2-2; TRBD2 might be the D (5 bases). V lost 4 bases to trimming and J lost 3 bases, with 10 bases between them. The CDR3 totals 14 residues. From germline, CDR1 is SGHRS and CDR2 YFSETQ. The CDR3 sequence: CASSRGSDTGELFF. CDR3 DNA sequence: TGCGCCAGCAGCCGGGGTTCTGACACCGGGGAGCTGTTTTTT.